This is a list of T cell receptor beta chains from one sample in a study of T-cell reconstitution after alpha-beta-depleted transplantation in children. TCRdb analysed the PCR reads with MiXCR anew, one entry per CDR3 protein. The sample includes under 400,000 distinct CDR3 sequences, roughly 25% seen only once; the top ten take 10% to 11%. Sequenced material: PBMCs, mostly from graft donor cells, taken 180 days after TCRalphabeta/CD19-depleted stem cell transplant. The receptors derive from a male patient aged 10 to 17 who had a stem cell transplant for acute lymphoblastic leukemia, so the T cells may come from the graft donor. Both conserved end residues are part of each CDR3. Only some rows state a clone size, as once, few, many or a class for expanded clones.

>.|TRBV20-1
CSAAKTGGPYEQYF
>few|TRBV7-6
CASSLKSVGDSRYNEQFF
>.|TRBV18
CASSLQTRFNEQFF
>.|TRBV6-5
CASSYSGLASSEQYF
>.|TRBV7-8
CASSSLGGPNQPQHF
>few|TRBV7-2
CASSYQTSGSSTDTQYF
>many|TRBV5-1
CASSLGGTSGSSYNEQFF
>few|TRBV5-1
CASRARGGTDTQYF
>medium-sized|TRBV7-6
CASSQRFGAYEQYF
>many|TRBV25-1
CASSELTGTTEAFF
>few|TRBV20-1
CSARGDGGGGRQPQHF
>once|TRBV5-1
CASSPGQLVSNEKLFF
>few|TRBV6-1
CASSPDRAGNTIYF
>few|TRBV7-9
CASSPSRRANSYEQYF
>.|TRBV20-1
CSAIRQRDQPQHF
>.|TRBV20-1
CSADSGGTGPKSNYGYTF
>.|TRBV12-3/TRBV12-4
CASSLTGADYEQYF
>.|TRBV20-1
CSAEDRTNYGYTF
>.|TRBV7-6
CASSVAGYEQYF
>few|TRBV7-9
CASSWKLGGPGETQYF
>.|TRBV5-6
CASSRPGLAGPSTDTQYF
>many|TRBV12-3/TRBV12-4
CASSGTDYEQYF
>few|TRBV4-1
CASSQPRRGWNQPQHF
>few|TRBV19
CASSISSYNEQFF
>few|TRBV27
CASSDRVQWETQYF
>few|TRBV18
CASSYGPGAYGYTF
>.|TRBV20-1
CSARTQGLSYNEQFF
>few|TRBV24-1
CATSDDTEAFF
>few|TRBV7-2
CASSPHNTIYF
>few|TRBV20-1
CSARDSLGHQPWTQYF
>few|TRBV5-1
CASNLGIQPNEQFF
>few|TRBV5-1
CASSLAPSSSYNSPLHF
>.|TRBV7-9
CASSLVANPCEQYF
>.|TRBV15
CATSSRTGGGGELFF
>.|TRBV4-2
CASSQNVGANEQFF
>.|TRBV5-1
CASSWKNTQYF
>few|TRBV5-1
CASSLRVEGQGTQYF
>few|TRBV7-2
CASSLRQGSGYTF
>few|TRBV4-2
CASSLTSGSRYEQFF
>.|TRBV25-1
CASSEGGGNTGELFF
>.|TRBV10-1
CASSRTSGRGTGELFF
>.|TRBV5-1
CASSFRLAGRSGANVLTF
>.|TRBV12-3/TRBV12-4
CASRPTGRQETQYF
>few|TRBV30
CAWSGGFNNEQFF
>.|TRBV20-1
CSAVNDRNTGELFF